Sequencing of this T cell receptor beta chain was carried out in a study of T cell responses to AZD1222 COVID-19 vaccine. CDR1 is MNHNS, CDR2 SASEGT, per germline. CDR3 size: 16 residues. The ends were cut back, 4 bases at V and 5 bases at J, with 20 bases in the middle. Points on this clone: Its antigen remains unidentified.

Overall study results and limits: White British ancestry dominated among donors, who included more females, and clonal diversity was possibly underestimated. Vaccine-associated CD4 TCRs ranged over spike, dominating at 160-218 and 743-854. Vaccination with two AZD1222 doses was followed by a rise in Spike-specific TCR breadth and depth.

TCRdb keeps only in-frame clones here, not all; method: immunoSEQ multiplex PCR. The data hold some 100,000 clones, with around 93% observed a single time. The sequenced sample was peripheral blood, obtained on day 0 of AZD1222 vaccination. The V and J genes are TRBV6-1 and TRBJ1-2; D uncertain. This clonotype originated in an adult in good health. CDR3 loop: CASSGEPLGRQYGYTF. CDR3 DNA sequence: TGTGCCAGCAGTGGTGAGCCTTTGGGCAGGCAATATGGCTACACCTTC.